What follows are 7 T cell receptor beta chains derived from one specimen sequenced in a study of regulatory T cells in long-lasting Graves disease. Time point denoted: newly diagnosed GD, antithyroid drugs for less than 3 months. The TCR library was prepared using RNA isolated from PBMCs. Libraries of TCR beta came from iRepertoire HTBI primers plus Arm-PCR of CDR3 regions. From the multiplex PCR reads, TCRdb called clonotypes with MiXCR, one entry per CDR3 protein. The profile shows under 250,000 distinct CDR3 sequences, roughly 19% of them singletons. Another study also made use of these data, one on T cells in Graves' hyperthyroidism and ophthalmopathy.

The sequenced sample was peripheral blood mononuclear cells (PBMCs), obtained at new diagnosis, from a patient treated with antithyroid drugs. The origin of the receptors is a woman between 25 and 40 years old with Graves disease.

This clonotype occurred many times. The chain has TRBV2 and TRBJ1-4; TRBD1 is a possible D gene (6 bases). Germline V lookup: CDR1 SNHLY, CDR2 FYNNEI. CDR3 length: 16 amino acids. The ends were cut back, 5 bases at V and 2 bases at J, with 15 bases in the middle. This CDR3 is CASSPDSVLTNEKLFF. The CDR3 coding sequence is TGTGCCAGCAGTCCGGACAGTGTCTTGACTAATGAAAAACTGTTTTTT.

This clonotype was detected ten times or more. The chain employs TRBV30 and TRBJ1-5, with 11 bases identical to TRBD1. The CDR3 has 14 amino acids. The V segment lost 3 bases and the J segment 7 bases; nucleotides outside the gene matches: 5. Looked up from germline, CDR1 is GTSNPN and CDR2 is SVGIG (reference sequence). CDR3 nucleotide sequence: TGTGCCTGGAGGGACAGGGGGCTCACGCAGCCCCAGCATTTT. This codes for CAWRDRGLTQPQHF.

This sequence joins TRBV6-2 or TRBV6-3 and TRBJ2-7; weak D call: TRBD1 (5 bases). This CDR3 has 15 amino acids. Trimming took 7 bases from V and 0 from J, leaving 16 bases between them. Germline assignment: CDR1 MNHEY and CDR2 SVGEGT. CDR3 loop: CASTKTTERSYEQYF. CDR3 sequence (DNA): TGTGCCAGCACCAAAACGACAGAGCGCTCCTACGAGCAGTACTTC.

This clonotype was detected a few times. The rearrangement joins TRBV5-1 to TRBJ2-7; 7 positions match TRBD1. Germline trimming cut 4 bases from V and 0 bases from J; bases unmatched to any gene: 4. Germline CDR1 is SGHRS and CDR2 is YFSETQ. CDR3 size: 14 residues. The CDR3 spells CASSPTGVSYEQYF. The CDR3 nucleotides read TGCGCCAGCAGCCCAACAGGGGTCTCCTACGAGCAGTACTTC. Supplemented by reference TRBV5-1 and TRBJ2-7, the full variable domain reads KAGVTQTPRYLIKTRGQQVTLSCSPISGHRSVSWYQQTPGQGLQFLFEYFSETQRNKGNFPGRFSGRQFSNSRSEMNVSTLELGDSALYLCASSPTGVSYEQYFGPGTRLTVT.

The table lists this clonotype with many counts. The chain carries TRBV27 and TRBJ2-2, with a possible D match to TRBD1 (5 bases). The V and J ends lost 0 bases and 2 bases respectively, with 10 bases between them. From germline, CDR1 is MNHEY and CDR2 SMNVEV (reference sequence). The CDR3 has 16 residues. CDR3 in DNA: TGTGCCAGCAGTTTATCTGCCAGGGCTAACACCGGGGAGCTGTTTTTT. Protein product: CASSLSARANTGELFF.

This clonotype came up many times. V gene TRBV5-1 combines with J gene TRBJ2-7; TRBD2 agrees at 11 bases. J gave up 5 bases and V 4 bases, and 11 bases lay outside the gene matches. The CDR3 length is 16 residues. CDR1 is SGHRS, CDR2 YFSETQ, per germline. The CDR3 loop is CASSRDLAGGWDEQYF. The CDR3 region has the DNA TGCGCCAGCAGCCGGGACCTAGCGGGAGGATGGGACGAGCAGTACTTC. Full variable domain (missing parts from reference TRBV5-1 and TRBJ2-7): KAGVTQTPRYLIKTRGQQVTLSCSPISGHRSVSWYQQTPGQGLQFLFEYFSETQRNKGNFPGRFSGRQFSNSRSEMNVSTLELGDSALYLCASSRDLAGGWDEQYFGPGTRLTVT.

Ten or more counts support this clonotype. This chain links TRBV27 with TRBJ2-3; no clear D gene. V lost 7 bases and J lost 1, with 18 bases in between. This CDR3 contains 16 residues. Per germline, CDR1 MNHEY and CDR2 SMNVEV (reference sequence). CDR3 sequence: CASKAYSPAGTDTQYF. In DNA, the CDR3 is TGTGCCAGCAAGGCGTACAGTCCCGCCGGCACAGATACGCAGTATTTT.